This T cell receptor beta chain was observed in a study of T cell changes during pregnancy in multiple sclerosis. Method: immunoSEQ multiplex PCR; TCRdb's copy keeps in-frame clones and lacks some. The sample consists of around 68,000 clones, 90% of them appearing once. The CDR3 has 15 residues. With V trimmed by 4 bases and J by 5 bases, 8 bases remained unmatched. Germline CDR1 reads ENHRY; CDR2 reads SYGVKD. The V gene is TRBV10-3, the J gene TRBJ2-5, with 9 bases fitting TRBD1. The source material was peripheral blood, sampled in the third trimester of pregnancy. The receptor was isolated from a female donor with multiple sclerosis, enrolled in a pregnancy study. CDR3 nucleotides: TGTGCCATCAGTGGAGGGGACAGGGCGAGGGAGACCCAGTACTTC. This codes for CAISGGDRARETQYF.